These 7 T cell receptor beta chains were all obtained from the same sample, sequenced in a study of blood T cell repertoires in COVID-19. Only in-frame clones appear in the TCRdb table, and some are missing; sequencing was by immunoSEQ multiplex PCR. The repertoire has about 37,000 clones, about 85% of them found once; the top ten carry roughly 3.1%. The sequenced sample consisted of peripheral blood. The receptors were sampled from a man in his 70s with COVID-19, enrolled during active disease.

As DNA, the CDR3 is TGTGCCAGCAGCTTGGTTAGGGAGGGGTTTACGAATGGCTACACCTTC. This translates into CASSLVREGFTNGYTF. This chain joins TRBV7-6 and TRBJ1-2; D might be TRBD1 (5 bases). The germline V gene encodes CDR1 SGHVS and CDR2 FNYEAQ. V shed 3 bases and J shed 6 bases, with 20 bases lying between them. The CDR3 totals 16 residues.

The chain couples TRBV28 to TRBJ1-5; a weak D match, TRBD1 (5 bases). Germline loops: CDR1 MDHEN, CDR2 SYDVKM. V gave up 6 bases and J gave up 5 bases, with 14 bases separating them. CDR3 length equals 14 residues. The CDR3 sequence is CASRTGGDHQPQHF. CDR3 coding DNA: TGTGCCAGCAGGACCGGGGGGGATCATCAGCCCCAGCATTTT. Together with reference TRBV28 and TRBJ1-5, the CDR3 gives the full variable domain: DVKVTQSSRYLVKRTGEKVFLECVQDMDHENMFWYRQDPGLGLRLIYFSYDVKMKEKGDIPEGYSVSREKKERFSLILESASTNQTSMYLCASRTGGDHQPQHFGDGTRLSIL.

V gene TRBV7-9 combines with J gene TRBJ1-1, with unresolved D. Deletions cut 1 base from V and 0 bases from J, with 9 bases between. CDR1 and CDR2 (germline): SEHNR, FQNEAQ (reference sequence). This CDR3 contains 15 residues. The CDR3 sequence: CASSLGGGLNTEAFF. CDR3 coding DNA: TGTGCCAGCAGCTTAGGGGGAGGACTGAACACTGAAGCTTTCTTT.

The CDR3, as DNA: TGCGCCAGCAGCTTGATCGGAGAAATAAATGAAAAACTGTTTTTT. It codes for CASSLIGEINEKLFF. This chain joins TRBV5-1 and TRBJ1-4; D ambiguous. The length of the CDR3 is 15 residues. The ends were cut back, 1 base at V and 5 bases at J, with 12 bases in the middle. Germline assignment: CDR1 SGHRS and CDR2 YFSETQ.

Within the sample, this clone is medium-sized. The V gene is TRBV9, the J gene TRBJ1-5; D is undetermined. With 0 bases removed from V and 6 bases from J, the gap between germline ends came to 10 bases. Germline V gene data show CDR1 as SGDLS and CDR2 as YYNGEE. CDR3 length equals 14 residues. The CDR3 is CASSVDQGLQPQHF. The CDR3, as DNA: TGTGCCAGCAGCGTAGATCAAGGACTTCAGCCCCAGCATTTT.

The chain employs TRBV30 and TRBJ2-1; 13 bases match TRBD2. The V gene end was trimmed by 3 bases and the J gene end by 7 bases; junction bases not matched to a gene: 6. This CDR3 contains 15 residues. The germline V gene encodes CDR1 GTSNPN and CDR2 SVGIG (reference sequence). The CDR3 nucleotides read TGTGCCTGGAGACGCGGACTAGCGGGAGTTAATGAGCAGTTCTTC. This sequence encodes CAWRRGLAGVNEQFF. Combining the CDR3 with reference TRBV30 and TRBJ2-1 gives the whole variable domain SQTIHQWPATLVQPVGSPLSLECTVEGTSNPNLYWYRQAAGRGLQLLFYSVGIGQISSEVPQNLSASRPQDRQFILSSKKLLLSDSGFYLCAWRRGLAGVNEQFFGPGTRLTVL.

The chain combines TRBV7-3 with TRBJ1-1, with D perhaps matching TRBD1 (5 bases). V lost 1 base to trimming and J lost 7 bases, with 10 bases between them. There are 13 residues in the CDR3. CDR1 is SGHTA and CDR2 is FQGTGA in the germline V gene. As DNA, the CDR3 is TGTGCCAGCAGCTTAATCACAGGCGGTGAAGCTTTCTTT. Translation gives CASSLITGGEAFF.